The rows below give T cell receptor beta chains drawn from one sample of a study of cytomegalovirus exposure and HLA in healthy donors. Sequenced by immunoSEQ multiplex PCR; TCRdb stores in-frame clones only, minus some. This sample yields tens of thousands of clones, of which approximately 64% are seen a single time; around 5.6% belongs to the top ten. Sequenced: PBMCs. These receptors came from a boy younger than 18 in good health and CMV-seropositive. Both conserved end residues are part of each CDR3. D genes are given only for firm matches. Some rows mark clone size as missing; the rest say once, few, many or name a class of expanded clone.

D: TRBD1; J: TRBJ2-1; size: once; V: TRBV4-3; DNA: TGCGCCAGCAGCCAAGAGACAGGGACAAGGGAGCAGTTCTTC; CDR3: CASSQETGTREQFF
D: TRBD1; J: TRBJ2-3; size: -; V: TRBV11-3; DNA: TGTGCCAGCAGCCCACCCAGGACAGGCAATACAGATACGCAGTATTTT; CDR3: CASSPPRTGNTDTQYF
D: -; J: TRBJ2-7; size: -; V: TRBV30; DNA: TGTGCCTGGAGATGGGGCCCCAATACGGGCGAGCAGTACTTC; CDR3: CAWRWGPNTGEQYF
D: TRBD1; J: TRBJ2-1; size: -; V: TRBV7-3; DNA: TGTGCCAGCAGCTCGACAGGGGTAGAGCAGTTCTTC; CDR3: CASSSTGVEQFF
D: TRBD1; J: TRBJ2-1; size: -; V: TRBV5-1; DNA: TGCGCCAGCAGCCCCGGACAGGGGGAGCCCTACAATGAGCAGTTCTTC; CDR3: CASSPGQGEPYNEQFF
D: -; J: TRBJ1-2; size: -; V: TRBV2; DNA: TGTGCCAGCAGTGACAGCGCTAACTATGGCTACCCCTTC; CDR3: CASSDSANYGYPF
D: -; J: TRBJ1-2; size: -; V: TRBV5-6; DNA: TGTGCCAGCAGCTTGTGGTTCACAGGGGGCTACACCTTC; CDR3: CASSLWFTGGYTF
D: -; J: TRBJ2-7; size: few; V: TRBV7-3; DNA: TGTGCCAGCAGCTTAATGGGAGGCTACGAGCAGTACTTC; CDR3: CASSLMGGYEQYF
D: TRBD2; J: TRBJ2-2; size: -; V: TRBV7-3; DNA: TGTGCCAGCAGCTTCGGTGGCGGGAGGGCCGGGGAGCTGTTTTTT; CDR3: CASSFGGGRAGELFF
D: -; J: TRBJ2-1; size: -; V: TRBV11-3; DNA: TGTGCCAGCAGCTTTGGTTTTGCAGGTTCTAAGTACAATGAGCAGTTCTTC; CDR3: CASSFGFAGSKYNEQFF
D: TRBD2; J: TRBJ2-7; size: -; V: TRBV7-2; DNA: TGTGCCAGCAGCTTAGTTATTGGACTAGGCTCCTACGAGCAGTACTTC; CDR3: CASSLVIGLGSYEQYF
D: -; J: TRBJ2-1; size: -; V: TRBV6-1; DNA: TGTGCCAGCAGTGAAGGGGGCAGGAATGAGCAGTTCTTC; CDR3: CASSEGGRNEQFF
D: TRBD2; J: TRBJ2-7; size: -; V: TRBV7-2; DNA: TGTGCCAGCAGCTTACCTAGCGGAGGGGCTTACGAGCAGTACTTC; CDR3: CASSLPSGGAYEQYF
D: TRBD2; J: TRBJ2-1; size: -; V: TRBV9; DNA: TGTGCCAGCAGCGTAGGTCAAGCGGGAACATACAATGAGCAGTTCTTC; CDR3: CASSVGQAGTYNEQFF
D: TRBD1; J: TRBJ2-5; size: -; V: TRBV29-1; DNA: TGCAGCGTTACCTTAACAGGGGATGGAGAGACCCAGTACTTC; CDR3: CSVTLTGDGETQYF
D: -; J: TRBJ2-1; size: -; V: TRBV7-9; DNA: TGTGCCAGCAGCCAAACAGGGCCAGGGGCAAATGAGCAGTTCTTC; CDR3: CASSQTGPGANEQFF
D: -; J: TRBJ1-1; size: -; V: TRBV28; DNA: TGTGCCAGCAGTTTAGTTACAGTGAACACTGAAGCTTTCTTT; CDR3: CASSLVTVNTEAFF
D: TRBD1; J: TRBJ1-2; size: few; V: TRBV27; DNA: TGTGCCAGCAGTTTAAAGGGGGCCACCTATGGCTACACCTTC; CDR3: CASSLKGATYGYTF
D: TRBD1; J: TRBJ1-2; size: once; V: TRBV6-5; DNA: TGTGCCAGCAGTCCACAGGGGTATGGCTACCCCTTC; CDR3: CASSPQGYGYPF
D: TRBD1; J: TRBJ2-7; size: -; V: TRBV6-6; DNA: TGTGCCAGCCGGGACAGGATTTACGAGCAGTACTTC; CDR3: CASRDRIYEQYF
D: TRBD1; J: TRBJ1-2; size: -; V: TRBV2; DNA: TGTGCCAGCAGTGGCCGGGACAGCCAAAACTATGGCTACACCTTC; CDR3: CASSGRDSQNYGYTF
D: TRBD1; J: TRBJ2-3; size: -; V: TRBV5-1; DNA: TGCGCCAGCATGGAATTGAGGGCAGGGGGCGCAGATACGCAGTATTTT; CDR3: CASMELRAGGADTQYF
D: TRBD1; J: TRBJ2-7; size: -; V: TRBV29-1; DNA: TGCAGCGCCACCGGACAGGGGGCCTACGAGCAGTACTTC; CDR3: CSATGQGAYEQYF
D: TRBD1; J: TRBJ1-1; size: few; V: TRBV9; DNA: TGTGCCAGCCAGGGACAGGAGAACACTGAAGCTTTCTTT; CDR3: CASQGQENTEAFF
D: TRBD1; J: TRBJ1-6; size: -; V: TRBV18; DNA: TGTGCCAGCTCACAAGTGACAGGGGAAAATTCACCCCTCCACTTT; CDR3: CASSQVTGENSPLHF
D: -; J: TRBJ2-5; size: once; V: TRBV15; DNA: TGTGCCACCAGCAGAGACTTGGGACTCCCCCAGTACTTC; CDR3: CATSRDLGLPQYF
D: -; J: TRBJ1-3; size: -; V: TRBV5-1; DNA: TGCGCCAGCAGCTTGGCAGGGTCCGGAAACACCATATATTTT; CDR3: CASSLAGSGNTIYF
D: -; J: TRBJ2-4; size: -; V: TRBV4-1; DNA: TGCGCCAGCAGCCTCCTTGGACGGGGGTCCAGAGGTGGTCAGTACTTC; CDR3: CASSLLGRGSRGGQYF
D: -; J: TRBJ2-3; size: -; V: TRBV9; DNA: TGTGCCAGCAGCGCAGACACCAGCACAGATACGCAGTATTTT; CDR3: CASSADTSTDTQYF
D: -; J: TRBJ1-1; size: once; V: TRBV7-2; DNA: TGTGCCAGCAGCTCCCTGGGGCCACCTCAAGCTTTCTTT; CDR3: CASSSLGPPQAFF
D: -; J: TRBJ1-5; size: -; V: TRBV12-5; DNA: TGTGCTAGTGGTTTCATGGACAGCCAAAACTCTCAGCCCCAGCATTTT; CDR3: CASGFMDSQNSQPQHF
D: -; J: TRBJ1-4; size: -; V: TRBV6-1; DNA: TGTGCCAGCAGTGAAATCTTTGGACTAGGGGCTAATGAAAAACTGTTTTTT; CDR3: CASSEIFGLGANEKLFF
D: TRBD2; J: TRBJ2-5; size: -; V: TRBV7-3; DNA: TGTGCCACCCAGACTAGCGGGATGAGGAGTGAGACCCAGTACTTC; CDR3: CATQTSGMRSETQYF
D: TRBD1; J: TRBJ1-2; size: -; V: TRBV30; DNA: TGTGCCTGGAGGAACAGGGAAGGGGGCTACCCCTTC; CDR3: CAWRNREGGYPF
D: TRBD1; J: TRBJ2-7; size: -; V: TRBV7-2; DNA: TGTGCCAGCAGCTTAGACGGGACAGAGAGGCAGTACTTC; CDR3: CASSLDGTERQYF
D: -; J: TRBJ1-6; size: few; V: TRBV6-1; DNA: TGTGCCAGTACTCTAAACAGCCGATCACCCCTCCACTTT; CDR3: CASTLNSRSPLHF
D: -; J: TRBJ1-1; size: -; V: TRBV19; DNA: TGTGCCAGTAGTGGGCGGGCCGTTAGCACTGAAGCTTTCTTT; CDR3: CASSGRAVSTEAFF
D: -; J: TRBJ2-1; size: -; V: TRBV4-2; DNA: TGTGCCAGCAGCCAAGAGGTCCCTCTACTAGTGGGGTCTCGCAATGAGCAGTTCTTC; CDR3: CASSQEVPLLVGSRNEQFF
D: -; J: TRBJ1-5; size: few; V: TRBV10-3; DNA: TGTGCCATCAGCGGGGGGCCCTACAGAGCCCTCAGCAATCAGCCCCAGAATTTT; CDR3: CAISGGPYRALSNQPQNF
D: TRBD1; J: TRBJ1-1; size: -; V: TRBV9; DNA: TGTGCCAGCAGCTTGAGAGGGGACAGAATGAACACTGAAGCTTTCTTT; CDR3: CASSLRGDRMNTEAFF
D: TRBD1; J: TRBJ1-4; size: -; V: TRBV15; DNA: TGTGCCACCAGCAGACGAGGACAGGGAGTAAATGAAAAACTGTTTTTT; CDR3: CATSRRGQGVNEKLFF
D: -; J: TRBJ1-4; size: -; V: TRBV11-2; DNA: TGTGCCAGCAGCTTTGGGGCAGGGAATGAAAAACTGTTTTTT; CDR3: CASSFGAGNEKLFF
D: -; J: TRBJ2-7; size: -; V: TRBV18; DNA: TGTGCCAGCTCACCAGAAGGACTCCCCAGGTACGAGCAGTACTTC; CDR3: CASSPEGLPRYEQYF
D: TRBD1; J: TRBJ2-7; size: -; V: TRBV7-8; DNA: TGTGCCAGCAGCTTAGGGACAGGGGGTCGGGAGCAGTACTTC; CDR3: CASSLGTGGREQYF
D: -; J: TRBJ1-5; size: -; V: TRBV19; DNA: TGTGCCAGTAAACACAGAGATAGCAATCAGCCCCAGCATTTT; CDR3: CASKHRDSNQPQHF
D: TRBD1; J: TRBJ1-1; size: few; V: TRBV2; DNA: TGTGCCAGCAGTGATAAACAGGGGATAACTGAAGCTTTCTTT; CDR3: CASSDKQGITEAFF
D: -; J: TRBJ1-1; size: -; V: TRBV7-9; DNA: TGTGCCAGCAGCTTAGGCCTAGGGGACACTGAAGCCTTCTTT; CDR3: CASSLGLGDTEAFF
D: -; J: TRBJ2-3; size: -; V: TRBV5-4; DNA: TGTGCCAGCAGCTTGGCGACAGATACGCAGTATTTT; CDR3: CASSLATDTQYF
D: TRBD1; J: TRBJ1-5; size: -; V: TRBV7-6; DNA: TGTGCCAGCAGCCAGGACAGGGGTAGCAATCAGCCCCAGCATTTT; CDR3: CASSQDRGSNQPQHF
D: -; J: TRBJ1-1; size: -; V: TRBV9; DNA: TGTGCCAGCAGCGTAGTTGGGGGGATGAACACTGAAGCTTTCTTT; CDR3: CASSVVGGMNTEAFF
D: -; J: TRBJ1-1; size: -; V: TRBV10-2; DNA: TGCGCCAGCAGTGAGTCTTCCGGGTACACGGCAAACACTGAAGCTTTCTTT; CDR3: CASSESSGYTANTEAFF
D: -; J: TRBJ1-3; size: -; V: TRBV4-2; DNA: TGTGCCAGCAGCCAAGATAGCGCTTTCTCTGGAAACACCATATATTTT; CDR3: CASSQDSAFSGNTIYF
D: TRBD1; J: TRBJ1-1; size: -; V: TRBV11-2; DNA: TGTGCCAGCAGCTCCACAGGGGCCACTGAAGCTTTCTTT; CDR3: CASSSTGATEAFF
D: -; J: TRBJ2-7; size: -; V: TRBV5-4; DNA: TGTGCCAGCAGCACTCCCCGGGGACTCCCCTACGAGCAGTACTTC; CDR3: CASSTPRGLPYEQYF
D: TRBD2; J: TRBJ2-2; size: -; V: TRBV5-1; DNA: TGCGCCAGCAGCTTGAGCGGGAGGAACACCGGGGAGCTGTTTTTT; CDR3: CASSLSGRNTGELFF